This T cell receptor beta chain is from a study of T cells in Graves' hyperthyroidism and ophthalmopathy. This CDR3 region has 14 residues. J lost 5 bases, V lost 6 bases, and 9 bases had no gene match. Germline CDR1 reads SNHLY; CDR2 reads FYNNEI. The TCR beta CDR3 regions underwent amplification using RNA transcripts as the source. The HTBI primer set was used in a first-round RT-PCR of the TCR CDR3. MiXCR, applied by TCRdb to the multiplex PCR reads, yields one record per CDR3 protein. The sample has 300,000 to 500,000 distinct CDR3 sequences, about 14% seen once. This clonotype was observed at least ten times.

The TCR originated in a man aged 45-60 years with Graves' ophthalmopathy. The sequenced sample was blood. V and J are TRBV2 and TRBJ1-1; 7 nucleotides align to TRBD1. The CDR3 spells CASRGLTGLTEAFF. The CDR3 DNA is TGTGCCAGCAGGGGGTTGACAGGGTTAACTGAAGCTTTCTTT.